This TCR beta chain originates from a study of blood T cell repertoires in COVID-19. As handled by the study authors: The authors estimated nucleated cell counts from reference gene primer amplification. Repertoires were generated with immunoSEQ multiplex PCR, while TCRdb's copy carries only in-frame clones and drops some. V and J calls and clone size are as listed in that table; D and trimming were resolved from the DNA. The sample consists of over 300,000 clones, around 89% of them appearing once. Participants were aged roughly 18 to 89 years from 20 to 30 US areas. The clonotype was recovered from a woman in her 30s with acute COVID-19. The sample consisted of PBMCs or T cells enriched from blood (not recorded which).

Written as DNA, the CDR3 is TGTGCCAGCTCACCACCAGACCCCCGGGCTGAAGCTTTCTTT. This translates into CASSPPDPRAEAFF. The chain links TRBV18 to TRBJ1-1; D call uncertain. CDR1 and CDR2 (germline): KGHSH, LQKENI. The CDR3 is 14 amino acids. Deletions cut 0 bases from V and 6 bases from J, with 11 bases between.